These 23 T cell receptor beta chains were all obtained from the same sample, sequenced in a study of blood T cell repertoires in COVID-19. Some clones are missing from TCRdb's copy, which holds only in-frame ones; the method was immunoSEQ multiplex PCR. Of approximately 220,000 clones listed, around 88% are singletons. Input material: PBMCs or T cells enriched from blood (not recorded which). Receptors were obtained from a woman in her twenties or thirties who had been exposed to COVID-19.

V gene TRBV30 combines with J gene TRBJ1-2; TRBD1 aligns across 9 bases. This CDR3 has 15 amino acids. Germline V lookup: CDR1 GTSNPN, CDR2 SVGIG (reference sequence). V was pared by 3 bases and J by 5 bases, with 10 bases of the junction left unmatched. The CDR3 coding sequence is TGTGCCTGGAGGCCCTTCCCGGGACAGGGATATGGCTACACCTTC. Translated: CAWRPFPGQGYGYTF.

The gene calls are TRBV6-5 and TRBJ1-1, with D possibly TRBD1 on 6 matching bases. This CDR3 has 14 amino acids. V lost 8 bases, J lost 1 base, and 14 bases lay in between. Germline V CDR1 and CDR2: MNHEY, SVGAGI. The CDR3 reads CASGRETGNTEAFF. CDR3 sequence (DNA): TGTGCCAGCGGTCGCGAGACAGGGAACACTGAAGCTTTCTTT.

The chain carries TRBV9 and TRBJ2-5, with 10 bases fitting TRBD2. Germline V lookup: CDR1 SGDLS, CDR2 YYNGEE. The CDR3 totals 14 residues. V lost 1 base, J lost 9 bases, and 6 bases stayed unmatched. The CDR3 region is CASSVTSGAHAQYF. In DNA, the CDR3 is TGTGCCAGCAGCGTAACTAGCGGGGCACATGCCCAGTACTTC.

This clone was recorded a few times. The V and J genes are TRBV11-3 and TRBJ1-1, with D tentatively TRBD1 (6 bases). The V end was cut by 4 bases, the J end by 0 bases, with 12 bases between. The germline gives CDR1 SGHNT, CDR2 YENEEA. This CDR3 is 15 amino acids long. CDR3 sequence (DNA): TGTGCCAGCAGCTCCCTTCAGGGGATGAACACTGAAGCTTTCTTT. Translating gives CASSSLQGMNTEAFF.

The V gene is TRBV5-1, the J gene TRBJ1-2; 10 bases match TRBD1. This CDR3 region has 15 residues. Losses at the gene ends were 3 bases for V and 2 bases for J; bases not matched to a gene: 4. Germline loops: CDR1 SGHRS, CDR2 YFSETQ. The CDR3 DNA follows: TGCGCCAGCAGCTCTACGGGACAGGGGAACTATGGCTACACCTTC. This codes for CASSSTGQGNYGYTF.

J is TRBJ2-3 and V is TRBV6-5; no firm D call. This CDR3 region has 13 residues. V lost 1 base, J lost 6 bases, and 8 bases lay in between. Germline assignment: CDR1 MNHEY and CDR2 SVGAGI. The CDR3 loop reads CASSYYRFDTQYF. In DNA form, the CDR3 reads TGTGCCAGCAGTTACTATCGGTTCGATACGCAGTATTTT.

For the CDR3, the DNA is TGTGCCAGCAGTGAAGGTGGGCCTCGAGGGGGATCGCAGTATTTT. Its protein product is CASSEGGPRGGSQYF. V and J are TRBV2 and TRBJ2-3; TRBD1 is a possible D gene (6 bases). V lost 1 base, J lost 10 bases, and 18 bases lay in between. Germline CDR1 is SNHLY and CDR2 is FYNNEI. The CDR3 consists of 15 residues.

This chain links TRBV3-1 (or the pseudogene TRBV3-2) with TRBJ1-1; D is uncertain. Trimming took off 2 bases at V and 5 bases at J, with 12 bases between the two ends. Germline V gives CDR1 LGHDT, CDR2 YNNKEL (reference sequence). The CDR3 extends over 14 amino acids. Here the CDR3 reads CASSQNNIGTEAFF. The CDR3 bases are TGTGCCAGCAGCCAAAATAACATCGGGACTGAAGCTTTCTTT.

The chain combines TRBV14 with TRBJ1-5; D not resolved. The CDR3 length is 15 residues. Trimming left V 7 bases short and J 2 bases short, with 15 bases between. Germline-derived CDR1 and CDR2 are SGHDN and FVKESK. As DNA, the CDR3 is TGTGCCAGCACTATAATTCGAGGTCGCAATCAGCCCCAGCATTTT. Translating gives CASTIIRGRNQPQHF. The complete variable domain, with remaining parts taken from reference TRBV14 and TRBJ1-5, reads EAGVTQFPSHSVIEKGQTVTLRCDPISGHDNLYWYRRVMGKEIKFLLHFVKESKQDESGMPNNRFLAERTGGTYSTLKVQPAELEDSGVYFCASTIIRGRNQPQHFGDGTRLSIL.

This clone was found a few times. The chain combines TRBV29-1 with TRBJ2-5; TRBD2 agrees at 8 bases. The length of the CDR3 is 14 residues. Per the germline V gene, CDR1 is SQVTM and CDR2 is ANQGSEA. The J segment lost 1 base and the V segment lost 4 bases, leaving 5 bases of the junction unmatched. The CDR3 nucleotides read TGCAGCGTTGCCCTAGCGGGTAGCCAAGAGACCCAGTACTTC. Amino acids: CSVALAGSQETQYF.

The chain employs TRBV6-5 and TRBJ1-1; D is unresolved. V lost 2 bases to trimming and J lost 5 bases, with 15 bases between them. Germline V lookup: CDR1 MNHEY, CDR2 SVGAGI. This CDR3 region has 15 residues. CDR3 in DNA: TGTGCCAGCAGTTACGACCAGATTGGACTAACTGAAGCTTTCTTT. Protein product: CASSYDQIGLTEAFF.

This clone appeared a single time. The chain joins TRBV28 to TRBJ1-2; TRBD1 matches 10 bases. Germline loops: CDR1 MDHEN, CDR2 SYDVKM. The V gene end was trimmed by 6 bases and the J gene end by 4 bases; junction bases not matched to a gene: 8. CDR3 length: 15 amino acids. CDR3 sequence: CASRDGTGVGYGYTF. The CDR3 nucleotides read TGTGCCAGCAGAGACGGGACAGGGGTTGGCTATGGCTACACCTTC.

The J gene is TRBJ1-1, the V gene TRBV5-1, with D perhaps TRBD1 (5 bases). In germline, CDR1 is SGHRS, CDR2 YFSETQ. Trimming pared 5 bases from V and 1 base from J, leaving 15 bases between. This CDR3 region has 15 residues. CDR3 amino acids: CASRVRGGKNTEAFF. CDR3 DNA: TGCGCCAGCAGAGTCCGCGGGGGGAAGAACACTGAAGCTTTCTTT. Together with reference TRBV5-1 and TRBJ1-1, the CDR3 gives the full variable domain: KAGVTQTPRYLIKTRGQQVTLSCSPISGHRSVSWYQQTPGQGLQFLFEYFSETQRNKGNFPGRFSGRQFSNSRSEMNVSTLELGDSALYLCASRVRGGKNTEAFFGQGTRLTVV.

The CDR3: CASSKGQGNYGYTF. As DNA, the CDR3 is TGCGCCAGCAGCAAAGGACAGGGGAACTATGGCTACACCTTC. The chain is built from TRBV5-1 and TRBJ1-2; 9 nucleotides line up with TRBD1. V dropped 4 bases and J dropped 2; count of bases not matched to a gene: 3. CDR3 size: 14 residues. Per germline, CDR1 SGHRS and CDR2 YFSETQ.

In DNA form, the CDR3 reads TGTGCCTGGAGTGAGGCAGGGGACCCAATGAAAAAACTGTTTTTT. This sequence encodes CAWSEAGDPMKKLFF. The V call is TRBV30, the J call TRBJ1-4; perhaps TRBD1 as D (6 bases). V was cut by 1 base and J by 9 bases, with 18 bases left in between. Per germline, CDR1 GTSNPN and CDR2 SVGIG (reference sequence). This CDR3 region has 15 residues.

This sequence joins TRBV7-3 and TRBJ1-4; maybe TRBD1 (6 bases). The CDR3 is 19 residues long. Germline-derived CDR1 and CDR2 are SGHTA and FQGTGA. The ends were cut back, 4 bases at V and 6 bases at J, with 27 bases in the middle. For the CDR3, the DNA is TGTGCCAGCAGCTCGCCCCGTTCTTCCCACAGGGCGGCTCATGAAAAACTGTTTTTT. As protein: CASSSPRSSHRAAHEKLFF.

The J gene is TRBJ2-7, the V gene TRBV25-1; TRBD1 aligns across 9 bases. The V gene end was trimmed by 6 bases and the J gene end by 2 bases; junction bases not matched to a gene: 8. In germline, CDR1 is MGHDK, CDR2 SYGVNS. The CDR3 sequence is 15 residues long. This chain's CDR3 is CASRKSGTGPYEQYF. The CDR3 DNA follows: TGTGCCAGCAGGAAATCCGGGACAGGGCCCTACGAGCAGTACTTC.

V gene TRBV2 combines with J gene TRBJ1-2; D perhaps matches TRBD1 (5 bases). V lost 6 bases and J lost 3, with 11 bases in between. The length of the CDR3 is 13 residues. The germline gives CDR1 SNHLY, CDR2 FYNNEI. The CDR3, as DNA: TGTGCCAGCAGAAACGGGGGTGACTATGGCTACACCTTC. Translated, it gives CASRNGGDYGYTF.

The chain combines TRBV6-5 with TRBJ1-5, with D perhaps TRBD1 (6 bases). The CDR3 sequence is 15 residues long. Trimming took off 6 bases at V and 0 bases at J, with 12 bases between the two ends. In germline, CDR1 is MNHEY, CDR2 SVGAGI. CDR3: CASRSDRLSNQPQHF. CDR3 DNA: TGTGCCAGCAGGAGTGACAGGCTTAGCAATCAGCCCCAGCATTTT.

The V call is TRBV3-1 (or the pseudogene TRBV3-2), the J call TRBJ2-1, with D perhaps TRBD1 (5 bases). The germline V gene has CDR1 LGHDT and CDR2 YNNKEL (reference sequence). V was clipped by 1 base and J by 1 base, with 8 bases between them. There are 15 residues in the CDR3. The CDR3 reads CASSQAPGSYNEQFF. The CDR3 DNA reads as TGTGCCAGCAGCCAAGCTCCAGGGTCCTACAATGAGCAGTTCTTC.

The CDR3: CASSQDYRGGGNYGYTF. The CDR3 nucleotides are TGCGCCAGCAGCCAAGATTACCGAGGGGGCGGTAACTATGGCTACACCTTC. This rearrangement joins TRBV4-1 to TRBJ1-2; 7 positions match TRBD1. The CDR3 is made up of 17 amino acids. Trimming at V came to 0 bases and at J to 1 base, leaving 8 bases not matched to a gene. CDR1 and CDR2 (germline): MGHRA, YSYEKL.

The J gene is TRBJ2-2, the V gene TRBV24-1; D is uncertain. Germline CDR1 KGHDR, CDR2 SFDVKD. Trimming removed 0 bases at V and 4 bases at J, with 5 bases between. This CDR3 has 14 amino acids. The CDR3 spells CATSDLGSTGELFF. CDR3 sequence (DNA): TGTGCCACCAGTGATTTGGGCAGCACCGGGGAGCTGTTTTTT.

The chain joins TRBV6-5 to TRBJ2-5, with TRBD1 matching over 8 bases. V lost 5 bases and J lost 5; bases outside the gene matches: 4. Germline V gene data show CDR1 as MNHEY and CDR2 as SVGAGI. The CDR3 has 13 amino acids. The CDR3 nucleotides are TGTGCCAGCAGTCCAGGGGGCTTTGAGACCCAGTACTTC. It is translated as CASSPGGFETQYF.